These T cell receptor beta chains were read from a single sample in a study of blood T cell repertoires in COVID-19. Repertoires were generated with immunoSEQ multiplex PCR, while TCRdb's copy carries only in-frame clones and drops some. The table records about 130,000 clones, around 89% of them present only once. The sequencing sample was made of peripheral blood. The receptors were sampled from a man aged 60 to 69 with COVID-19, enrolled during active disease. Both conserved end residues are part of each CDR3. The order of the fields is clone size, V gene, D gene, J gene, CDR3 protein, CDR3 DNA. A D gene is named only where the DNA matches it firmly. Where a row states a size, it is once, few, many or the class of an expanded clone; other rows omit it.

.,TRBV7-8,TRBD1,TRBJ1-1,CASSERLTGGHTEAFF,TGTGCCAGCAGCGAGCGCCTTACAGGGGGACACACTGAAGCTTTCTTT
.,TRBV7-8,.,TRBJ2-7,CASSTQGPGEQYF,TGTGCCAGCAGTACACAGGGACCAGGCGAGCAGTACTTC
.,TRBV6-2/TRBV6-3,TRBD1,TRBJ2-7,CASSYSRTGEAYEQYF,TGTGCCAGCAGTTACTCCCGGACAGGGGAAGCCTACGAGCAGTACTTC
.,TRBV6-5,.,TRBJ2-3,CASAPSRGDTQYF,TGTGCCAGCGCCCCCAGCCGGGGAGATACGCAGTATTTT
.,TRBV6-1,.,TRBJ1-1,CASSEALKGIAFF,TGTGCCAGCAGTGAAGCGCTTAAGGGGATAGCTTTCTTT
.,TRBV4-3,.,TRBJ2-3,CASSQDRVSTDTQYF,TGCGCCAGCAGCCAAGATCGGGTCAGCACAGATACGCAGTATTTT
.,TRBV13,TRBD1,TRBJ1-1,CASSLGPGQGTEAFF,TGTGCCAGCAGCTTAGGACCAGGACAGGGCACTGAAGCTTTCTTT
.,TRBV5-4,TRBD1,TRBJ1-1,CASSLPGQGSSEAFF,TGTGCCAGCAGCTTGCCGGGACAGGGTTCGTCTGAAGCTTTCTTT
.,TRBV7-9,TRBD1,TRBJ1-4,CASSWDSPNEKLFF,TGTGCCAGCAGCTGGGACAGCCCTAATGAAAAACTGTTTTTT
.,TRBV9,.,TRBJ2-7,CASSASDYEQYF,TGTGCCAGCAGCGCCTCAGACTACGAGCAGTACTTC
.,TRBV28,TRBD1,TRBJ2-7,CASSSGTGLVWEQYF,TGTGCCAGCAGTTCCGGGACAGGGCTAGTCTGGGAGCAGTACTTC
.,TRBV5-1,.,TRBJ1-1,CASSYAGLRNTEAFF,TGCGCCAGCAGTTATGCAGGGTTACGGAACACTGAAGCTTTCTTT
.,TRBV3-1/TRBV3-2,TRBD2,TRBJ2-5,CASSQARRGETQYF,TGTGCCAGCAGCCAAGCAAGGCGGGGGGAGACCCAGTACTTC
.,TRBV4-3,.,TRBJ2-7,CASSQEGSGGGRAYEQYF,TGCGCCAGCAGCCAAGAAGGGTCAGGGGGCGGGAGGGCCTACGAGCAGTACTTC
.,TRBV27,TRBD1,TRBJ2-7,CASNLRQGKIHEQYF,TGTGCCAGCAATTTACGACAGGGCAAAATCCACGAGCAGTACTTC
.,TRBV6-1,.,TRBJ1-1,CASSEDTGNTEAFF,TGTGCCAGCAGTGAAGATACAGGGAACACTGAAGCTTTCTTT
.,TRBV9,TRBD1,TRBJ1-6,CASSPGQPVYNSPLHF,TGTGCCAGCAGCCCGGGACAGCCGGTTTATAATTCACCCCTCCACTTT
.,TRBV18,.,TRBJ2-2,CASSPLRAVTVAGELFF,TGTGCCAGCTCACCCCTGCGGGCCGTGACTGTAGCCGGGGAGCTGTTTTTT
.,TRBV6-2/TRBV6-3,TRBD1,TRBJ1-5,CASSNGQAIGGPQHF,TGTGCCAGCAGTAACGGACAGGCAATCGGAGGGCCCCAGCATTTT
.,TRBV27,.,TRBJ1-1,CASSLLGRVFTEAFF,TGTGCCAGCAGTTTATTGGGCAGGGTTTTTACTGAAGCTTTCTTT
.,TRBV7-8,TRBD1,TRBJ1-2,CASSLETGTVYGYTF,TGTGCCAGCAGCTTAGAAACCGGGACAGTCTATGGCTACACCTTC
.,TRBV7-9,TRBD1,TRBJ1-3,CASRRMGGDRESGNTIYF,TGTGCCAGCAGACGAATGGGCGGAGACAGGGAGTCTGGAAACACCATATATTTT
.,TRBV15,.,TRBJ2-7,CATRDDSTLTYEQYF,TGTGCCACCAGGGATGACAGTACCTTAACCTACGAGCAGTACTTC
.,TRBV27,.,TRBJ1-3,CASSLGGSGNTIYF,TGTGCCAGCAGTTTGGGGGGCTCTGGAAACACCATATATTTT
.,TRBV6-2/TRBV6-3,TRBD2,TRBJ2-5,CASSSTRLAGEETQYF,TGTGCCAGCAGTTCAACCCGACTAGCGGGGGAAGAGACCCAGTACTTC
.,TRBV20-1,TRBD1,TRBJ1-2,CSASGQDADYGYTF,TGCAGTGCTAGTGGACAGGATGCCGACTATGGCTACACCTTC
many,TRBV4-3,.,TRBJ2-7,CASSRASGEQYF,TGCGCCAGCAGCCGCGCCTCGGGGGAGCAGTACTTC
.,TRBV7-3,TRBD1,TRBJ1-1,CASSLKGTGTEAFF,TGTGCCAGCAGCTTAAAGGGGACAGGCACTGAAGCTTTCTTT
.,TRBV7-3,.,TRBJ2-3,CASSTYVTDTQYF,TGTGCCAGCAGCACCTACGTCACAGATACGCAGTATTTT
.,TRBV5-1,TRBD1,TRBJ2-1,CASSLAGTGLNEQFF,TGCGCCAGCAGCTTAGCCGGGACAGGTCTCAATGAGCAGTTCTTC
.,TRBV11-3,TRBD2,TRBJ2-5,CASSSRLGGGEQETQYF,TGTGCCAGCAGCTCCCGTCTCGGCGGGGGGGAACAAGAGACCCAGTACTTC
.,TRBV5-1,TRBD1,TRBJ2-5,CASSYLDRDETQYF,TGCGCCAGCAGCTACCTGGACAGGGATGAGACCCAGTACTTC
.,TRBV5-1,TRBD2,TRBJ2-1,CASSLDSGSSYNEQFF,TGCGCCAGCAGCTTGGATAGCGGGTCCTCCTACAATGAGCAGTTCTTC
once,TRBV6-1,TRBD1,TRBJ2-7,CASRLGQGYEQYF,TGTGCCAGCAGATTGGGACAGGGCTACGAGCAGTACTTC
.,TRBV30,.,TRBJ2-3,CAWGRGNTDTQYF,TGTGCCTGGGGCCGGGGGAACACAGATACGCAGTATTTT
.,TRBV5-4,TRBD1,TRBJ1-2,CASSPTGGGYGYTF,TGTGCCAGCAGCCCGACAGGGGGTGGCTATGGCTACACCTTC
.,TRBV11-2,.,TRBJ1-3,CASSLSFGNTIYF,TGTGCCAGCAGCTTATCGTTCGGAAACACCATATATTTT
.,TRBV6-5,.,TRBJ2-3,CASSESGLGTDTQYF,TGTGCCAGCAGCGAGTCTGGTCTGGGCACAGATACGCAGTATTTT
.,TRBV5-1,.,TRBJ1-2,CASSEVGAYGYTF,TGCGCCAGCAGCGAGGTGGGAGCCTATGGCTACACCTTC
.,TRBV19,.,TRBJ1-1,CASRNGQTNTEAFF,TGTGCCAGTAGAAACGGACAGACGAACACTGAAGCTTTCTTT
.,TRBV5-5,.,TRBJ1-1,CASSLGLTAPTNTEAFF,TGTGCCAGCAGCTTGGGCCTGACAGCCCCCACGAACACTGAAGCTTTCTTT
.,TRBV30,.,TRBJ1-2,CAWNDPGGYGYTF,TGTGCCTGGAACGACCCGGGGGGCTATGGCTACACCTTC
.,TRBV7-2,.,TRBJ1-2,CASNIQLGDGYTF,TGTGCCAGCAACATACAGCTAGGGGATGGCTACACCTTC
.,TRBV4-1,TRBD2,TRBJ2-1,CASSQGDGGALYNEQFF,TGCGCCAGCAGCCAAGGGGACGGGGGGGCACTTTACAATGAGCAGTTCTTC
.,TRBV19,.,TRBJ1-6,CASSIAGQISPLHF,TGTGCCAGTAGTATAGCAGGGCAGATTTCACCCCTCCACTTT
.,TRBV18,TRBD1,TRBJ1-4,CASSPGTVLNEKLFF,TGTGCCAGCTCACCCGGGACAGTTCTGAATGAAAAACTGTTTTTT
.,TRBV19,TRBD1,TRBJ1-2,CASKQGAPGYGYTF,TGTGCCAGTAAACAGGGGGCGCCGGGGTATGGCTACACCTTC
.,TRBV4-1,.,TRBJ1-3,CASSQDVATGNTIYF,TGCGCCAGCAGCCAAGATGTGGCAACTGGAAACACCATATATTTT
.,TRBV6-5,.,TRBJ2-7,CASRPYGVPYEQYF,TGTGCCAGCAGGCCCTACGGGGTGCCCTACGAGCAGTACTTC
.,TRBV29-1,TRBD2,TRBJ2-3,CSVVGSGGFTDTQYF,TGCAGCGTTGTCGGTAGCGGGGGATTCACAGATACGCAGTATTTT
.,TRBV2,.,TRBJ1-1,CASNYLAEAFF,TGTGCCAGCAACTATTTGGCTGAAGCTTTCTTT
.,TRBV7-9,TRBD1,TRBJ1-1,CASSLDRDPYRGLNTEAFF,TGTGCCAGCAGCTTAGATAGGGACCCCTACAGGGGATTAAACACTGAAGCTTTCTTT
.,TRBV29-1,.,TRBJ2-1,CSVTLAVSQFF,TGCAGCGTTACACTAGCCGTGTCGCAGTTCTTC
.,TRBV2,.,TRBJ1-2,CASSEGRGLRGYTF,TGTGCCAGCAGTGAAGGCAGGGGTTTGCGAGGCTACACCTTC
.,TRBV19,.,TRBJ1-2,CAIKREGSVDGYTF,TGTGCCATCAAAAGGGAGGGGTCGGTCGATGGCTACACCTTC